The clone carrying this T cell receptor beta chain showed up just once. The antigen is unknown. TCRdb itself ran the 5' RACE reads through MiXCR, one entry per CDR3 protein. Of about 340,000 distinct CDR3 sequences listed, approximately 9% are singletons. The data belong to a study of T cells after yellow fever vaccination. Background on the study: Fractions of limited cellularity were prepared by means of SMART-Seq v4 Ultra Low Input. Overall study findings and caveats: The CD4 compartment and the CD8 compartment contained a small share of clonotypes in common. FACS-sorted repertoires might harbor abundant contaminating clonotypes from the bulk population. The secondary response was weaker, and its peak arrived faster, on day 5 versus 15.

Trimming at V came to 10 bases and at J to 4 bases, leaving 9 bases not matched to a gene. The CDR3 covers 14 residues. The germline V gene has CDR1 MNHEY and CDR2 SVGEGT. The chain has TRBV6-2 or TRBV6-3 and TRBJ1-4; 7 nucleotides line up with TRBD1. The material was PBMCs, obtained on the day of the first yellow fever vaccination. This receptor was taken from a man aged 18-30 years who received the YFV17D yellow fever vaccine. The CDR3 coding sequence is TGTGCCATCGTACAGGGGTCTGGTAATGAAAAACTGTTTTTT. This gives the protein CAIVQGSGNEKLFF.